This T cell receptor (beta chain) was captured in a study of cytotoxic CD8 clonotypes in ibrutinib-treated CLL. Whole-study context: The sample average was 255,043 productive templates and 94,082 productive rearrangements.

CDR1 and CDR2 (germline): SGHRS, YFSETQ. The CDR3 extends over 15 amino acids. J gave up 0 bases and V 5 bases, and 4 bases lay outside the gene matches. The assay was immunoSEQ multiplex PCR, and TCRdb's table has in-frame clones only and misses some. The sample holds around 200,000 clones, just over 70% seen once. The J gene is TRBJ2-1, the V gene TRBV5-1, with 8 bases matching TRBD2. The clonotype originates from a human donor with chronic lymphocytic leukemia. Sample: PBMCs, taken after 12 months of ibrutinib treatment. The CDR3 sequence is CASRLAESSYNEQFF. Written as DNA, the CDR3 is TGCGCCAGCAGACTAGCGGAAAGCTCCTACAATGAGCAGTTCTTC. The complete variable domain, with remaining parts taken from reference TRBV5-1 and TRBJ2-1, reads KAGVTQTPRYLIKTRGQQVTLSCSPISGHRSVSWYQQTPGQGLQFLFEYFSETQRNKGNFPGRFSGRQFSNSRSEMNVSTLELGDSALYLCASRLAESSYNEQFFGPGTRLTVL.